The entry that follows covers one T cell receptor (beta chain) sequence. The antigen is undetermined. The data are from a study of T cells expressing NK-cell markers. The study's findings and limits: NKG2C+ dominant clonotypes from 5 or 6 donors made up about 1.0-7.5% of CD8+ T cells.

The authors generated TCR beta cDNA through 5'RACE template switching with UMIs. Reprocessing the 5' RACE reads, TCRdb reports a single entry for every CDR3 protein and omits DNA. This listing includes about 150,000 distinct CDR3 sequences. The CDR3 loop spans 17 amino acids. Per germline, CDR1 SGHDT and CDR2 YYEEEE. The TCR comes from a woman in her forties or fifties in good health. This chain uses TRBV5-6 with TRBJ1-1; as DNA is missing, the TRBD1 call by TCRdb cannot be tested. Sequencing was performed on blood T cells: a sorted CD56 or NKG2C T cell subset, CD4+ or CD8+ T cells, or bulk PBMC T cells (not recorded which). The CDR3 here is CASSSEGVWGDYSEAFF.